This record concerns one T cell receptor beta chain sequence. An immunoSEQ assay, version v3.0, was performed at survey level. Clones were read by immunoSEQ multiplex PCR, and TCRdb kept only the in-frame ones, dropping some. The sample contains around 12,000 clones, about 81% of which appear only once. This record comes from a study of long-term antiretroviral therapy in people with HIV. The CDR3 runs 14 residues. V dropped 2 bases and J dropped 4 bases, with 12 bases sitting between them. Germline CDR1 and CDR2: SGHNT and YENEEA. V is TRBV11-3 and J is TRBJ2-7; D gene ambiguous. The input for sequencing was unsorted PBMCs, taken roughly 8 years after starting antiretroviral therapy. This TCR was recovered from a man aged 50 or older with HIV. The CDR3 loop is CASSLTTENYEQYF. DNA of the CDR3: TGTGCCAGCAGCTTAACTACGGAGAATTACGAGCAGTACTTC.